The 32 T cell receptor beta chains presented below share a single source sample, sequenced in a study of CD8+ T cells in alopecia areata. Stated treatment: oral pan-JAK inhibitor, 5-10 mg twice daily. Once RNA had been extracted, it was reverse transcribed into cDNA to act as the sequencing template. Using immunoSEQ multiplex PCR, the repertoire was profiled, and TCRdb retains in-frame clones only, with some absent. The repertoire has 120,000 or so clones, over 60% of them found once; the top ten carry more than 5%. The specimen was CD4+ T cells sorted from blood, collected at week 4, from a patient treated with tofacitinib. The receptors here all came from a human donor with alopecia areata.

The gene calls are TRBV25-1 and TRBJ2-2; tentative D call: TRBD1 (7 bases). CDR3 size: 17 residues. V lost 5 bases to trimming and J lost 0 bases, with 16 bases between them. The V gene's germline CDR1 is MGHDK and CDR2 SYGVNS. CDR3 sequence reads: CASSWLGGQTNTGELFF. The CDR3 DNA follows: TGTGCCAGCAGTTGGCTGGGGGGACAGACGAACACCGGGGAGCTGTTTTTT.

The rearrangement links TRBV4-2 to TRBJ1-6; the match to TRBD1 covers 7 bases. CDR3 size: 16 residues. Per germline, CDR1 LGHNA and CDR2 YNFKEQ. Losses at the gene ends were 0 bases for V and 7 bases for J; bases not matched to a gene: 6. The CDR3 nucleotides are TGTGCCAGCAGCCAAGATAGCCAGGGGGGAAATTCACCCCTCCACTTT. Its protein is CASSQDSQGGNSPLHF.

The CDR3 nucleotides read TGCAGCGTTGATTTGGCAGCCGAGACCCAGTACTTC. This encodes CSVDLAAETQYF. The chain carries TRBV29-1 and TRBJ2-5; D gene uncertain. The CDR3 is 12 residues long. CDR1 SQVTM and CDR2 ANQGSEA come from the germline V gene. The V and J ends lost 3 bases and 5 bases respectively, with 10 bases between them.

There are a few counts of this clone. The V gene is TRBV2, the J gene TRBJ2-2; TRBD1 is a possible D gene (6 bases). Trimming left V 8 bases short and J 2 bases short, with 12 bases between. Germline CDR1 is SNHLY and CDR2 is FYNNEI. CDR3 length: 14 amino acids. CDR3 in DNA: TGTGCCAGCTGCCGGGACACAAACACCGGGGAGCTGTTTTTT. Its protein product is CASCRDTNTGELFF.

In nucleotides, the CDR3 is TGTGCCAGCGGGGCTGGTCCCGGGGAGCAGTACTTC. It encodes CASGAGPGEQYF. The rearrangement links TRBV4-2 to TRBJ2-7; D perhaps matches TRBD1 (5 bases). V dropped 8 bases and J dropped 7 bases, with 15 bases sitting between them. This CDR3 has 12 residues. Germline CDR1 reads LGHNA; CDR2 reads YNFKEQ.

The rearrangement joins TRBV29-1 to TRBJ2-1, with unresolved D. The CDR3 contains 13 residues. Looked up from germline, CDR1 is SQVTM and CDR2 is ANQGSEA. Trimming took off 3 bases at V and 6 bases at J, with 12 bases between the two ends. Written as DNA, the CDR3 is TGCAGCGTTGACTTACGTCTCTCCAATGAGCAGTTCTTC. As protein: CSVDLRLSNEQFF.

The V gene is TRBV30, the J gene TRBJ2-1; no firm D call. Germline V gives CDR1 GTSNPN, CDR2 SVGIG (reference sequence). The CDR3 is made up of 17 amino acids. V was trimmed by 0 bases and J by 0 bases, leaving 15 bases between them. The CDR3 sequence: CAWSVGYTYSSYNEQFF. CDR3 coding DNA: TGTGCCTGGAGTGTTGGCTACACATATAGCTCCTACAATGAGCAGTTCTTC.

The rearrangement joins TRBV5-1 to TRBJ2-2, with D uncertain. Germline V lookup: CDR1 SGHRS, CDR2 YFSETQ. Between the trimmed V and J ends, which lost 4 bases and 2 bases, there was a span of 9 bases. CDR3 size: 14 residues. The DNA of the CDR3 is TGCGCCAGCAGCATCATCAGCAACACCGGGGAGCTGTTTTTT. It yields the protein CASSIISNTGELFF.

This clone was found once. J is TRBJ2-6 and V is TRBV5-1; possible D gene TRBD1, 5 bases. The germline CDR1 and CDR2 sequences are SGHRS and YFSETQ. The CDR3 is 16 residues long. The V gene lost 4 bases and the J gene lost 2 bases, with 13 bases spanning the gap. The CDR3 sequence: CASSTYPGTGANVLTF. The DNA of the CDR3 is TGCGCCAGCAGCACCTACCCAGGGACTGGGGCCAACGTCCTGACTTTC.

CDR3 DNA: TGTGCCAGTAGTATCTCGGGGTCGGGCACCTACGAGCAGTACTTC. It codes for CASSISGSGTYEQYF. The chain is built from TRBV19 and TRBJ2-7; D might be TRBD2 (5 bases). CDR3 size: 15 residues. The germline gives CDR1 LNHDA, CDR2 SQIVND (reference sequence). The ends were cut back, 3 bases at V and 2 bases at J, with 14 bases in the middle.

This chain joins TRBV14 and TRBJ1-2; 7 bases are a match to TRBD1. The CDR3 is 15 residues long. Looked up from germline, CDR1 is SGHDN and CDR2 is FVKESK. The V segment lost 4 bases and the J segment 1 base; nucleotides outside the gene matches: 6. DNA for the CDR3: TGTGCCAGCAGCCTCGGGACAGTACGTAACTATGGCTACACCTTC. Amino acids: CASSLGTVRNYGYTF.

The chain recombines TRBV7-9 with TRBJ1-4; D might be TRBD1 (6 bases). This CDR3 has 14 amino acids. The V gene lost 4 bases and the J gene lost 4 bases, with 10 bases spanning the gap. The germline gives CDR1 SEHNR, CDR2 FQNEAQ (reference sequence). The CDR3 nucleotides read TGTGCCAGCAGCTCTGGACAGTTTAATGAAAAACTGTTTTTT. Its translation: CASSSGQFNEKLFF.

Only a few counts were recorded for this clone. The V gene is TRBV18, the J gene TRBJ2-7, with 8 bases lining up with TRBD1. Germline CDR1 is KGHSH and CDR2 is LQKENI. The CDR3 totals 13 residues. V gave up 5 bases and J gave up 7 bases; unmatched junction bases: 7. CDR3: CASSADRGSEQYF. CDR3 DNA sequence: TGTGCCAGCTCAGCCGACAGGGGAAGTGAGCAGTACTTC. Using reference TRBV18 and TRBJ2-7 for the parts outside the CDR3, the full variable domain is NAGVMQNPRHLVRRRGQEARLRCSPMKGHSHVYWYRQLPEEGLKFMVYLQKENIIDESGMPKERFSAEFPKEGPSILRIQQVVRGDSAAYFCASSADRGSEQYFGPGTRLTVT.

V gene TRBV15 combines with J gene TRBJ1-5; no clear D. V was trimmed by 2 bases and J by 0 bases, leaving 8 bases between them. Germline CDR1 is LNHNV and CDR2 is YYDKDF (reference sequence). There are 15 residues in the CDR3. The CDR3 region is CATSRSGSSNQPQHF. CDR3 coding DNA: TGTGCCACCAGCAGATCTGGGTCTAGCAATCAGCCCCAGCATTTT. Full variable domain (missing parts from reference TRBV15 and TRBJ1-5): DAMVIQNPRYQVTQFGKPVTLSCSQTLNHNVMYWYQQKSSQAPKLLFHYYDKDFNNEADTPDNFQSRRPNTSFCFLDIRSPGLGDTAMYLCATSRSGSSNQPQHFGDGTRLSIL.

The chain has TRBV4-3 and TRBJ1-2; D perhaps matches TRBD1 (5 bases). Deletions cut 0 bases from V and 7 bases from J, with 24 bases between. This CDR3 is 18 amino acids long. From germline, CDR1 is LGHNA and CDR2 YSLEER. The chain's CDR3 is CASSQEEGYMWRRVGYTF. The CDR3 region has the DNA TGCGCCAGCAGCCAAGAAGAAGGGTACATGTGGCGCAGGGTTGGCTACACCTTC.

This chain uses TRBV7-6 with TRBJ1-5; no reliable D call. Trimming stripped 1 base from V and 7 bases from J, with 8 bases between. This CDR3 contains 13 residues. From germline, CDR1 is SGHVS and CDR2 FNYEAQ. CDR3 nucleotides: TGTGCCAGCAGCTTAGATGTGGGGCAGCCCCAGCATTTT. It is translated as CASSLDVGQPQHF. Looking up the rest from reference TRBV7-6 and TRBJ1-5 gives the full variable domain: GAGVSQSPRYKVTKRGQDVALRCDPISGHVSLYWYRQALGQGPEFLTYFNYEAQQDKSGLPNDRFSAERPEGSISTLTIQRTEQRDSAMYRCASSLDVGQPQHFGDGTRLSIL.

This clone appeared a few times. The V gene is TRBV5-1, the J gene TRBJ2-2; the match to TRBD2 covers 11 bases. CDR3 length: 15 residues. Germline V CDR1 and CDR2: SGHRS, YFSETQ. J was trimmed by 5 bases and V by 2 bases; bases with no gene match: 2. The CDR3 nucleotides are TGCGCCAGCAGCTTACGACTAGCGGGAACCGGGGAGCTGTTTTTT. It is translated as CASSLRLAGTGELFF. Looking up the rest from reference TRBV5-1 and TRBJ2-2 gives the full variable domain: KAGVTQTPRYLIKTRGQQVTLSCSPISGHRSVSWYQQTPGQGLQFLFEYFSETQRNKGNFPGRFSGRQFSNSRSEMNVSTLELGDSALYLCASSLRLAGTGELFFGEGSRLTVL.

This clone has only a few counts. The chain employs TRBV5-6 and TRBJ1-2; no clear D gene. Germline V gene data show CDR1 as SGHDT and CDR2 as YYEEEE. Trimming removed 0 bases from V and 7 bases from J, with 10 bases in between. The CDR3 sequence is 13 residues long. CDR3 coding DNA: TGTGCCAGCAGCTTGGAACAGTTCGGTGGCTACACCTTC. This gives the protein CASSLEQFGGYTF. Together with reference TRBV5-6 and TRBJ1-2, the CDR3 gives the full variable domain: DAGVTQSPTHLIKTRGQQVTLRCSPKSGHDTVSWYQQALGQGPQFIFQYYEEEERQRGNFPDRFSGHQFPNYSSELNVNALLLGDSALYLCASSLEQFGGYTFGSGTRLTVV.

The J gene is TRBJ1-5, the V gene TRBV30, with D perhaps TRBD1 (6 bases). CDR1 and CDR2 from the germline V gene are GTSNPN and SVGIG (reference sequence). V lost 0 bases and J 4 bases, leaving 16 bases between the germline ends. The CDR3 is made up of 16 amino acids. The CDR3, as DNA: TGTGCCTGGAGTGTAATGGGGGGCATGGGGAATCAGCCCCAGCATTTT. Translating it yields CAWSVMGGMGNQPQHF.

CDR3 loop: CSVERGRYTDTQYF. The CDR3 DNA sequence: TGCAGCGTCGAGAGGGGACGATACACAGATACGCAGTATTTT. The V call is TRBV29-1, the J call TRBJ2-3; D tentatively fits TRBD1 or TRBD2 (5 bases each). The CDR3 is 14 amino acids. Per germline, CDR1 SQVTM and CDR2 ANQGSEA. V was shortened by 6 bases and J by 2 bases, with 15 bases between the two germline ends.

The J gene is TRBJ1-2, the V gene TRBV7-2; TRBD1 aligns across 7 bases. Trimming took 2 bases from V and 4 from J; bases not matched to a gene: 7. This CDR3 has 15 amino acids. Looked up from germline, CDR1 is SGHTA and CDR2 is FQGNSA. The CDR3 nucleotides read TGTGCCAGCAGCTTATACAGGGACAGTGGCTATGGCTACACCTTC. Its protein product is CASSLYRDSGYGYTF.

V and J are TRBV29-1 and TRBJ1-1, with TRBD1 matching over 8 bases. The CDR3 loop spans 11 amino acids. Looked up from germline, CDR1 is SQVTM and CDR2 is ANQGSEA. The V gene end was trimmed by 6 bases and the J gene end by 8 bases; junction bases not matched to a gene: 5. The DNA for the CDR3 is TGCAGCGTCCAAGGACAGGGCGAAGCTTTCTTT. Translation: CSVQGQGEAFF.

This clone was seen only once. This chain joins TRBV30 and TRBJ2-3, with D perhaps TRBD1 or TRBD2 (6 bases each). Deletions cut 0 bases from V and 1 base from J, with 8 bases between. The CDR3 extends over 14 amino acids. From germline, CDR1 is GTSNPN and CDR2 SVGIG (reference sequence). Here the CDR3 DNA reads TGTGCCTGGAGTGTGAGGGGGGGCACAGATACGCAGTATTTT. Protein product: CAWSVRGGTDTQYF.

This rearrangement joins TRBV5-6 to TRBJ1-1; no clear D. V shed 4 bases and J shed 0 bases, with 13 bases lying between them. The CDR3 contains 15 residues. The germline V gene has CDR1 SGHDT and CDR2 YYEEEE. The CDR3 DNA sequence: TGTGCCAGCAGCCCACAGACGGGAATGAACACTGAAGCTTTCTTT. This encodes CASSPQTGMNTEAFF.

The J gene is TRBJ2-1, the V gene TRBV18; 8 positions agree with TRBD2. In germline, CDR1 is KGHSH, CDR2 LQKENI. The CDR3 loop spans 16 amino acids. Germline trimming cut 6 bases from V and 0 bases from J; bases unmatched to any gene: 7. The CDR3 DNA follows: TGTGCCAGCTCGTCCCTCAGCGGGGGCTCCTACAATGAGCAGTTCTTC. Protein product: CASSSLSGGSYNEQFF.

A few counts support this clone. The V gene is TRBV10-3, the J gene TRBJ2-3; TRBD2 matches 7 bases. Germline V lookup: CDR1 ENHRY, CDR2 SYGVKD. Trimming cost V 6 bases and J 2 bases; bases outside gene matches: 5. This CDR3 region has 14 residues. The CDR3 region is CAIRQLADTDTQYF. CDR3 DNA: TGTGCCATCAGGCAGCTAGCGGACACAGATACGCAGTATTTT.

This clone has just one count. This sequence joins TRBV18 and TRBJ2-4, with TRBD2 as a possible D gene (6 bases). The CDR3 contains 13 residues. V lost 2 bases and J 7 bases, leaving 9 bases between the germline ends. Germline V gene lookup returns CDR1 KGHSH and CDR2 LQKENI. The CDR3 nucleotides are TGTGCCAGCTCACCAGAGGCGGGGAACATTCAGTACTTC. The encoded protein is CASSPEAGNIQYF. The full variable domain, with the rest looked up from reference TRBV18 and TRBJ2-4, is NAGVMQNPRHLVRRRGQEARLRCSPMKGHSHVYWYRQLPEEGLKFMVYLQKENIIDESGMPKERFSAEFPKEGPSILRIQQVVRGDSAAYFCASSPEAGNIQYFGAGTRLSVL.

This clone was detected many times. The chain combines TRBV5-1 with TRBJ2-7, with D possibly being TRBD2 (6 bases). Germline V gene lookup returns CDR1 SGHRS and CDR2 YFSETQ. The length of the CDR3 is 14 residues. The V and J ends lost 0 bases and 3 bases respectively, with 10 bases between them. The CDR3: CASSLDGGGYEQYF. In DNA form, the CDR3 reads TGCGCCAGCAGCTTGGACGGGGGAGGCTACGAGCAGTACTTC.

The chain has TRBV29-1 and TRBJ1-2; no reliable D call. Germline loops: CDR1 SQVTM, CDR2 ANQGSEA. CDR3 length: 17 residues. V was clipped by 0 bases and J by 3 bases, with 20 bases between them. The CDR3 sequence: CSVEDLLTPESHYGYTF. The CDR3 DNA reads TGCAGCGTTGAAGATCTTCTGACCCCGGAGTCGCACTATGGCTACACCTTC. The variable domain in full, completed from reference TRBV29-1 and TRBJ1-2, reads SAVISQKPSRDICQRGTSLTIQCQVDSQVTMMFWYRQQPGQSLTLIATANQGSEATYESGFVIDKFPISRPNLTFSTLTVSNMSPEDSSIYLCSVEDLLTPESHYGYTFGSGTRLTVV.

This chain links TRBV5-4 with TRBJ2-5, with a possible D match to TRBD1 (6 bases). V lost 0 bases, J lost 0 bases, and 9 bases lay in between. Germline CDR1 reads SGHNT; CDR2 reads YYREEE (reference sequence). The CDR3 is made up of 15 amino acids. CDR3 DNA sequence: TGTGCCAGCAGCTTGGGACAGGCAGACCAAGAGACCCAGTACTTC. Its translation: CASSLGQADQETQYF.

The chain carries TRBV7-2 and TRBJ1-6; D unresolved. Germline V gene data show CDR1 as SGHTA and CDR2 as FQGNSA. Trimming left V 5 bases short and J 5 bases short, with 10 bases between. The length of the CDR3 is 14 residues. CDR3 sequence reads: CASSRRTDNSPLHF. The DNA of the CDR3 is TGTGCCAGCAGCCGACGGACGGATAATTCACCCCTCCACTTT.

The chain couples TRBV9 to TRBJ2-5; D remains ambiguous. Trimming removed 3 bases at V and 4 bases at J, with 7 bases between. In germline, CDR1 is SGDLS, CDR2 YYNGEE. The CDR3 extends over 12 amino acids. Written as DNA, the CDR3 is TGTGCCAGCAGCGGCTCTTTAGAGACCCAGTACTTC. This sequence encodes CASSGSLETQYF.